One sample yielded the 13 T cell receptor beta chains listed below, sequenced in a study of post-analysis software for immune sequencing data. General observations from the study: TRBV5-6, TRBV5-1 and TRBV20-1 belonged to a set of roughly 5 TRBV segments that were more frequent in patients than controls.

Unique-molecular-identifier-tagged TCR beta cDNA libraries were used. TCRdb itself ran the PCR reads through MiXCR, one entry per CDR3 protein. The data hold 350,000 to 500,000 distinct CDR3 sequences, with less than 40% observed a single time. These receptors lack a known antigen. The sequenced sample was blood. The receptors stem from a girl aged 2-10 years with multiple sclerosis.

In its sample, this clonotype was seen many times. In DNA, the CDR3 is TGTGCCAGCACTTTCACCGGGACAGGGCTTTCCTACGAGCAGTACTTC. This sequence encodes CASTFTGTGLSYEQYF. This chain links TRBV7-8 with TRBJ2-7, with TRBD1 identical over 9 bases. Per the germline V gene, CDR1 is SGHVS and CDR2 is FQNEAQ. J gave up 1 base and V 7 bases, and 11 bases lay outside the gene matches. This CDR3 contains 16 residues.

This chain links TRBV20-1 with TRBJ2-1; 10 bases agree with TRBD2. The germline V gene encodes CDR1 DFQATT and CDR2 SNEGSKA (reference sequence). V lost 2 bases, J lost 4 bases, and 5 bases stayed unmatched. The CDR3 extends over 15 amino acids. The CDR3 bases are TGCAGTGCTAGATACTCGACTAGCGGGTACAATGAGCAGTTCTTC. Translated: CSARYSTSGYNEQFF.

This rearrangement joins TRBV5-6 to TRBJ2-3; 9 nucleotides line up with TRBD1. Germline-derived CDR1 and CDR2 are SGHDT and YYEEEE. This CDR3 comprises 16 residues. Germline trimming cut 2 bases from V and 3 bases from J; bases unmatched to any gene: 7. CDR3 nucleotide sequence: TGTGCCAGCAGCTTCACCGGGACAGGGAGTACAGATACGCAGTATTTT. It is translated as CASSFTGTGSTDTQYF.

This clonotype was recorded a few times. The rearrangement joins TRBV5-1 to TRBJ2-3; 7 nucleotides match TRBD2. The length of the CDR3 is 14 residues. The germline V gene encodes CDR1 SGHRS and CDR2 YFSETQ. Trimming cost V 8 bases and J 0 bases; bases outside gene matches: 6. CDR3 sequence (DNA): TGCGCCAGTAGGGCGGGGGAGAGCACAGATACGCAGTATTTT. Translated, it gives CASRAGESTDTQYF.

In this sample, this clonotype turned up a few times. The chain uses TRBV7-9 and TRBJ2-7; tentative D call: TRBD1 (5 bases). CDR1 is SEHNR and CDR2 is FQNEAQ in the germline V gene (reference sequence). The V and J ends lost 5 bases and 3 bases respectively, with 23 bases between them. This CDR3 has 17 residues. The CDR3 nucleotides read TGTGCCAGCAGCGACAACCCCGGGCAGGGCCATATCTACGAGCAGTACTTC. Its translation: CASSDNPGQGHIYEQYF. Complete variable domain (other parts from reference TRBV7-9 and TRBJ2-7): DTGVSQNPRHKITKRGQNVTFRCDPISEHNRLYWYRQTLGQGPEFLTYFQNEAQLEKSRLLSDRFSAERPKGSFSTLEIQRTEQGDSAMYLCASSDNPGQGHIYEQYFGPGTRLTVT.

CDR3 nucleotides: TGTGCCATACGAGAGGGGGCTATCGGACTCGAGGGTAATGAGCAGTTCTTC. This encodes CAIREGAIGLEGNEQFF. The chain joins TRBV6-1 to TRBJ2-1, with TRBD1 matching 7 bases. Unmatched junction bases numbered 22, after V lost 10 bases and J lost 7 bases. CDR3 length equals 17 residues. CDR1 and CDR2 from the germline V gene are MNHNS and SASEGT.

This clonotype was seen a few times. The genes are TRBV20-1 and TRBJ1-5, with 9 positions matching TRBD1. The CDR3 contains 16 residues. The V gene end was trimmed by 6 bases and the J gene end by 3 bases; junction bases not matched to a gene: 12. Germline V gene sequence: CDR1 DFQATT, CDR2 SNEGSKA (reference sequence). The CDR3 nucleotides read TGCAGTGCGGCCGGGACAGGGCGGCTATCCAATCAGCCCCAGCATTTT. Amino acid sequence: CSAAGTGRLSNQPQHF.

V is TRBV6-1 and J is TRBJ1-2; D uncertain. The CDR3 runs 12 residues. Trimming shortened V by 2 bases and J by 8 bases, and 9 bases separated the two germline ends. Germline V lookup: CDR1 MNHNS, CDR2 SASEGT. CDR3: CASSERSGGYTF. CDR3 in DNA: TGTGCCAGCAGTGAAAGGTCGGGAGGCTACACCTTC.

The rearrangement links TRBV7-9 to TRBJ2-7; the D is unclear. Trimming removed 5 bases from V and 3 bases from J, with 8 bases in between. This CDR3 is 12 amino acids long. Germline loops: CDR1 SEHNR, CDR2 FQNEAQ (reference sequence). In nucleotides, the CDR3 is TGTGCCAGCAGCGACGCGAGCTACGAGCAGTACTTC. This encodes CASSDASYEQYF. Drawing the rest from reference TRBV7-9 and TRBJ2-7, the complete variable domain is DTGVSQNPRHKITKRGQNVTFRCDPISEHNRLYWYRQTLGQGPEFLTYFQNEAQLEKSRLLSDRFSAERPKGSFSTLEIQRTEQGDSAMYLCASSDASYEQYFGPGTRLTVT.

J is TRBJ1-4 and V is TRBV25-1, with D maybe TRBD1 (5 bases). The CDR3 is 15 residues long. V lost 1 base, J lost 5 bases, and 11 bases lay in between. The germline CDR1 and CDR2 sequences are MGHDK and SYGVNS. The CDR3 nucleotides are TGTGCCAGCAGTGAATTCGGGACGGGGAATGAAAAACTGTTTTTT. The encoded protein is CASSEFGTGNEKLFF.

The gene calls are TRBV7-8 and TRBJ1-5; D may be TRBD1 (5 bases). Germline CDR1 and CDR2: SGHVS and FQNEAQ. The length of the CDR3 is 15 residues. Between the trimmed V and J ends, which lost 3 bases and 6 bases, there was a span of 15 bases. The CDR3 DNA reads as TGTGCCAGCAGCTTCCGTCTAGGGGAGGGTCAGCCCCAGCATTTT. This gives the protein CASSFRLGEGQPQHF.

The rearrangement uses TRBV24-1 and TRBJ2-3, with D perhaps TRBD1 or TRBD2 (6 bases each). Trimming shortened V by 3 bases and J by 3 bases, and 12 bases separated the two germline ends. The germline gives CDR1 KGHDR, CDR2 SFDVKD. The CDR3 spans 15 residues. The CDR3 nucleotides are TGTGCCACCAGTGATCGACTAGGGGGTACAGATACGCAGTATTTT. Translated: CATSDRLGGTDTQYF.

The rearrangement uses TRBV28 and TRBJ2-5; no definite D call. The length of the CDR3 is 14 residues. Germline assignment: CDR1 MDHEN and CDR2 SYDVKM. Trimming cost V 7 bases and J 4 bases, with 16 bases left between them. CDR3 sequence: CASTAGMGRETQYF. Written as DNA, the CDR3 is TGTGCCAGCACCGCTGGTATGGGTCGAGAGACCCAGTACTTC.